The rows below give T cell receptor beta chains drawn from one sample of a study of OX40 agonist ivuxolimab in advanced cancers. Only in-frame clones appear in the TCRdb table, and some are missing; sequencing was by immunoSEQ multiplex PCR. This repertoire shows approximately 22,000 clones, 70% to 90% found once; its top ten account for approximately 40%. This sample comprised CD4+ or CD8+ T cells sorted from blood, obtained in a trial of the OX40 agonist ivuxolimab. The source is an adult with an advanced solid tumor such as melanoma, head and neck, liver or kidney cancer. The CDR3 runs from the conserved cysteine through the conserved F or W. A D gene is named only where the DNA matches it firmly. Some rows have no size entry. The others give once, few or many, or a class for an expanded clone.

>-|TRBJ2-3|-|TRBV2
CASSEWADTQYF
TGTGCCAGCAGTGAATGGGCAGATACGCAGTATTTT
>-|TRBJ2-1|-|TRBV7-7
CASSSLAGTPAYNEQFF
TGTGCCAGCAGCTCACTCGCGGGGACTCCGGCATACAATGAGCAGTTCTTC
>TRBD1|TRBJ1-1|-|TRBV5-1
CASSSGRGTGWAEAFF
TGCGCCAGCAGCTCAGGAAGGGGGACAGGGTGGGCTGAAGCTTTCTTT
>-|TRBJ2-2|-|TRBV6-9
CASSYWPYTGELFF
TGTGCCAGCAGTTACTGGCCTTACACCGGGGAGCTGTTTTTT
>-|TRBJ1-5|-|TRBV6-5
CASRGQVPAQHF
TGTGCCAGCAGGGGTCAGGTACCAGCCCAGCATTTT
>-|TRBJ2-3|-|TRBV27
CASSLSNYLTDTQYF
TGTGCCAGCAGTTTATCCAACTACCTCACAGATACGCAGTATTTT
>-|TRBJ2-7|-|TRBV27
CASSFGQVPYEQYF
TGTGCCAGCAGTTTTGGGCAGGTTCCCTACGAGCAGTACTTC
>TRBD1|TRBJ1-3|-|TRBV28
CASSLRGLSGNTIYF
TGTGCCAGCAGTTTAAGGGGGCTTTCTGGAAACACCATATATTTT
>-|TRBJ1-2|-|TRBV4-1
CASTLHLDREWGYTF
TGCGCCAGCACCCTACATCTTGATAGGGAGTGGGGCTACACCTTC
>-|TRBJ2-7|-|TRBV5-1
CASSLGRGAGVYEQYF
TGCGCCAGCAGCTTGGGCCGCGGAGCCGGGGTTTACGAGCAGTACTTC
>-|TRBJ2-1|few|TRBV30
CAWSGLLDEQFF
TGTGCCTGGAGTGGACTCTTGGATGAGCAGTTCTTC
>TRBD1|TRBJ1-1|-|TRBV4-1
CASSQGDRGRLAEAFF
TGCGCCAGCAGCCAAGGGGACAGGGGGCGACTAGCTGAAGCTTTCTTT
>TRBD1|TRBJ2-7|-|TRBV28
CASIPRQGAYEQYF
TGTGCCAGCATCCCCAGACAGGGGGCCTACGAGCAGTACTTC
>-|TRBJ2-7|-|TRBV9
CASSVARDGSSYEQYF
TGTGCCAGCAGCGTAGCGCGGGACGGAAGCTCCTACGAGCAGTACTTC
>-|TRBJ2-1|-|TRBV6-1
CASRTSVAYNEQFF
TGTGCCAGCAGGACCAGTGTCGCCTACAATGAGCAGTTCTTC
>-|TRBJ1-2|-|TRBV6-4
CASSDTGWGGGYTF
TGTGCCAGCAGTGATACCGGGTGGGGCGGTGGCTACACCTTC
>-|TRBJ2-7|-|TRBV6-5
CASTEVGGSSEQYF
TGTGCCAGCACCGAAGTGGGGGGAAGTAGCGAGCAGTACTTC
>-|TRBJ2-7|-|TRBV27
CASGRDYEQYF
TGTGCCAGCGGGAGAGACTACGAGCAGTACTTC
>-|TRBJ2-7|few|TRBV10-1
CALGARPYEQYF
TGCGCCCTTGGGGCCAGACCCTACGAGCAGTACTTC
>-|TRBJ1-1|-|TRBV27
CASSLLGTEAFF
TGTGCCAGCAGCCTTTTAGGCACTGAAGCTTTCTTT
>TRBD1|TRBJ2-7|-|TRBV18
CASSPEDRGLYEQYF
TGTGCCAGCTCACCGGAGGACAGGGGGTTGTACGAGCAGTACTTC
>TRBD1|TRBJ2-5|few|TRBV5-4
CASNSGQEETQYF
TGTGCCAGCAACTCAGGACAGGAAGAGACCCAGTACTTC
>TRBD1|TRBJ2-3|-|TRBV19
CASSKGGQGTRDTQYF
TGTGCCAGTAGTAAAGGGGGACAGGGGACTCGGGATACGCAGTATTTT
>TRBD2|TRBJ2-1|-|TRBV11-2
CASSYGTSTHEQFF
TGTGCCAGCAGCTACGGGACTAGCACCCATGAGCAGTTCTTC
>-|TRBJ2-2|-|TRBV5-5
CARKGANTGELFF
TGTGCCAGGAAAGGGGCAAACACCGGGGAGCTGTTTTTT
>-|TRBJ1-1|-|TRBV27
CASRGAGVTPEAFF
TGTGCCAGCAGAGGGGCAGGGGTGACCCCAGAAGCTTTCTTT
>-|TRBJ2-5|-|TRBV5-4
CASSFLDSWETQYF
TGTGCCAGCAGCTTCCTCGACAGTTGGGAGACCCAGTACTTC
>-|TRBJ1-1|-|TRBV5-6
CASSLLMTGQNTEAFF
TGTGCCAGCAGCTTACTAATGACAGGCCAGAACACTGAAGCTTTCTTT
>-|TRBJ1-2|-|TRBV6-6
CASGSGQLNGYTF
TGTGCCAGCGGCTCTGGACAGCTAAATGGCTACACCTTC